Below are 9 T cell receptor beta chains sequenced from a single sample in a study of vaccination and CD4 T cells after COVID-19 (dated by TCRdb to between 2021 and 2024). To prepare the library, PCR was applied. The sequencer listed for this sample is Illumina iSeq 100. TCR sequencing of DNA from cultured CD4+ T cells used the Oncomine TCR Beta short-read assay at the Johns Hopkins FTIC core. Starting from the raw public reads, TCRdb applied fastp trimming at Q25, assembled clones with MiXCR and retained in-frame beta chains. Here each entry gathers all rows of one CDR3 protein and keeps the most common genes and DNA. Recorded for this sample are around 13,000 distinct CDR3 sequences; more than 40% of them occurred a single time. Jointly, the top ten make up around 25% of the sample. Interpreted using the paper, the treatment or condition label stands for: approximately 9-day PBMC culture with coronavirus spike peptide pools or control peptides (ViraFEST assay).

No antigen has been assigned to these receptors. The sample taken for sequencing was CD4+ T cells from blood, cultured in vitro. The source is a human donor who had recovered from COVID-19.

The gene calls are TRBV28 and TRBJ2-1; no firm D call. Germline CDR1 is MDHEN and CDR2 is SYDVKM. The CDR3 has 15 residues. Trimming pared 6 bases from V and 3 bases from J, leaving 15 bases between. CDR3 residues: CASSPWSSDYNEQFF. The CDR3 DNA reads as TGTGCCAGCAGCCCCTGGAGTTCAGACTACAATGAGCAGTTCTTC.

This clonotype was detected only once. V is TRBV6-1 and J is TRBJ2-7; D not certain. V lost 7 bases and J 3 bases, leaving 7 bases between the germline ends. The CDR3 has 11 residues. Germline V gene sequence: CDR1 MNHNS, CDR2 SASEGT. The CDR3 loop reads CASTSLYEQYF. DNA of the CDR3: TGTGCCAGCACCAGTCTCTACGAGCAGTACTTC.

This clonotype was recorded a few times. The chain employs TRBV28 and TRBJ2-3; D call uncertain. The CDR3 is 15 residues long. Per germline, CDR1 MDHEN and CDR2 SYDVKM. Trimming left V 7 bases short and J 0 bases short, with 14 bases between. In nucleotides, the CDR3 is TGTGCCAGCACTGATAGCAAGACTAGCACAGATACGCAGTATTTT. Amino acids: CASTDSKTSTDTQYF.

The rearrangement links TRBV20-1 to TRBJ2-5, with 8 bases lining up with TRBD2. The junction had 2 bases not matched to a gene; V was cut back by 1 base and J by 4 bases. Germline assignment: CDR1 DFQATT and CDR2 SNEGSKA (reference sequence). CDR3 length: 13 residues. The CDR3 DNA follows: TGCAGTGCTAGAGCGGGGGGGCGAGAGACCCAGTACTTC. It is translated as CSARAGGRETQYF.

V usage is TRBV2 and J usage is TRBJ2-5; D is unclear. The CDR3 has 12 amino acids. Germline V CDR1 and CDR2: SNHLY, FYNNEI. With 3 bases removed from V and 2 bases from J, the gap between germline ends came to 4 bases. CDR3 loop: CASSEGQETQYF. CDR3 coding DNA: TGTGCCAGCAGTGAGGGGCAAGAGACCCAGTACTTC.

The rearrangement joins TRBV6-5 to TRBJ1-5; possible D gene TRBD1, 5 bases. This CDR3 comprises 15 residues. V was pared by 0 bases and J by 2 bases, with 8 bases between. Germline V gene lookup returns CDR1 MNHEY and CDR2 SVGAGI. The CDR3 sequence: CASSYSPQGNQPQHF. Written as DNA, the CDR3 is TGTGCCAGCAGTTACTCTCCACAGGGCAATCAGCCCCAGCATTTT.

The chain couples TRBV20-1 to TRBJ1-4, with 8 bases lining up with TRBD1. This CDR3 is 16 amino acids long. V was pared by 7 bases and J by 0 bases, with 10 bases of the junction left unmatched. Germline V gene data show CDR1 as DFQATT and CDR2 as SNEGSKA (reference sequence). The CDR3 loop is CSVVPGQVATNEKLFF. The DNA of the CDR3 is TGCAGTGTCGTCCCGGGACAGGTTGCAACTAATGAAAAACTGTTTTTT.

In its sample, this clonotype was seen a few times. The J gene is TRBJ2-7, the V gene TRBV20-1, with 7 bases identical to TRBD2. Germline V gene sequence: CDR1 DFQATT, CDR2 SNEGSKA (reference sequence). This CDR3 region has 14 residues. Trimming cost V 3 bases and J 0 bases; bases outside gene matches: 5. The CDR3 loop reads CSASARGSSYEQYF. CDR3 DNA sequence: TGCAGTGCTAGCGCGCGGGGGAGCTCCTACGAGCAGTACTTC.

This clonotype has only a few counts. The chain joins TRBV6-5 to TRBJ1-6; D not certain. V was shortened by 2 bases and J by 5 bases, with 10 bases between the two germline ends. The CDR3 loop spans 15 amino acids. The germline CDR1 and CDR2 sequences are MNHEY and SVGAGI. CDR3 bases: TGTGCCAGCAGTTACGATGGGGTCGATAATTCACCCCTCCACTTT. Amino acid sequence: CASSYDGVDNSPLHF.